This T cell receptor (beta chain) was sequenced for a study of blood T cell repertoires in COVID-19. From germline, CDR1 is MDHEN and CDR2 SYDVKM. With V trimmed by 5 bases and J by 6 bases, 4 bases remained unmatched. CDR3 length equals 14 residues. With regard to this clone: This CDR3 is also generated by other DNA sequences in the sample.

Measured with immunoSEQ multiplex PCR; TCRdb has only the in-frame clones, and not every one. The sample has 100,000 to 150,000 clones; about four fifths are singletons. The sequenced material came from peripheral blood. The sequence was collected from a man between 60 and 70 years old with active or convalescent COVID-19. The V call is TRBV28, the J call TRBJ2-1; TRBD2 agrees at 10 bases. DNA for the CDR3: TGTGCCAGCAGTAGGTTAGCGGGAGGCAATGAGCAGTTCTTC. This encodes CASSRLAGGNEQFF.